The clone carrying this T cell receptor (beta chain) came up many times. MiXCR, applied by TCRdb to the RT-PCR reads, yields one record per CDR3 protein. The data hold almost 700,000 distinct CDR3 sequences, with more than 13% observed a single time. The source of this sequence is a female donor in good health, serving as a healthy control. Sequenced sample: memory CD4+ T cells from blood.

CDR3 amino acids: CASSSDGLNQPQHF. CDR3 coding DNA: TGTGCCAGCAGTTCGGACGGACTCAATCAGCCCCAGCATTTT. This chain links TRBV6-2 or TRBV6-3 with TRBJ1-5; no firm D call. The length of the CDR3 is 14 residues. Germline V gene data show CDR1 as MNHEY and CDR2 as SVGEGT. V was pared by 4 bases and J by 3 bases, with 10 bases between.